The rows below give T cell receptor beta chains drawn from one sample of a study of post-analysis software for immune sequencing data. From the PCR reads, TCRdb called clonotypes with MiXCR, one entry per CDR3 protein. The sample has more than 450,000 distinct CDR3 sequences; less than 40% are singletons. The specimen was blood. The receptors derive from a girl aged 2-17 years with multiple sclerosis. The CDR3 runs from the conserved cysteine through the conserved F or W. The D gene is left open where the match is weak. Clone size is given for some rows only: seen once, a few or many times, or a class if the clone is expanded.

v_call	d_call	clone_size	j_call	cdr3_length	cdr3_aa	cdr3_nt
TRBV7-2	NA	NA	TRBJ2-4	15	CVSSLVGTPKNIQYF	TGTGTCAGCAGCTTAGTGGGTACACCCAAAAACATTCAGTACTTC
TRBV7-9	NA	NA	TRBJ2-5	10	CASSGVEQYF	TGTGCCAGCAGCGGTGTAGAGCAGTACTTC
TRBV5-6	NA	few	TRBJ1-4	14	CASSLIRPGEKLFF	TGTGCCAGCAGCTTGATTCGGCCCGGTGAAAAACTGTTTTTT
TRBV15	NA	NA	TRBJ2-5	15	CATSRDLLTWETQYF	TGTGCCACCAGCAGAGATCTATTGACCTGGGAGACCCAGTACTTC
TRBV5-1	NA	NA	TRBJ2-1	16	CASSLGGAQDLNEQFF	TGCGCCAGCAGCTTGGGCGGGGCACAGGACCTCAATGAGCAGTTCTTC
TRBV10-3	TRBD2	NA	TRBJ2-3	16	CATASGAGELVYTQYF	TGTGCCACCGCCTCTGGAGCGGGGGAGCTGGTGTATACGCAGTATTTT
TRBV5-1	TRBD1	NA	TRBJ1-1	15	CASSLGTGLDTEAFF	TGCGCCAGCAGCCTCGGGACAGGGCTGGACACTGAAGCTTTCTTT
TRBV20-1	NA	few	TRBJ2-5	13	CNARVQGGETQYF	TGCAATGCTAGAGTCCAGGGAGGAGAGACCCAGTACTTC
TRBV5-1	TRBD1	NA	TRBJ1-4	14	CASSSGQQNEKLFF	TGCGCCAGCAGCTCGGGACAGCAGAATGAAAAACTGTTTTTT
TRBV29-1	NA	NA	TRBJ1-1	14	CSVYKPDMNTEAFF	TGCAGCGTTTACAAGCCGGACATGAACACTGAAGCTTTCTTT
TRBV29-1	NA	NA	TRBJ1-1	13	CSVDGTRGTEAFF	TGCAGCGTTGACGGGACACGAGGGACTGAAGCTTTCTTT
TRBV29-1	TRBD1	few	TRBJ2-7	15	CSVEDRDRGSYEQYF	TGCAGCGTTGAAGATCGGGACAGGGGAAGCTACGAGCAGTACTTC
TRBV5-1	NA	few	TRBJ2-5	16	CASSSQASWSVETQYF	TGCGCCAGCAGCTCCCAGGCCTCTTGGTCGGTAGAGACCCAGTACTTC
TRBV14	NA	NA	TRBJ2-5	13	CVSSRHFQETQYF	TGTGTCAGCAGCAGACATTTCCAAGAGACCCAGTACTTC
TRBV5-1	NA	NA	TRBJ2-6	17	CASSLAQATSGANVLTF	TGCGCCAGCAGCTTGGCTCAGGCTACCTCTGGGGCCAACGTCCTGACTTTC
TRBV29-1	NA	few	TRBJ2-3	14	CSVEDRVGTDTQYF	TGCAGCGTTGAAGATCGGGTGGGGACGGATACGCAGTATTTT
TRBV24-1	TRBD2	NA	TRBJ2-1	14	CATSEGGLADEQFF	TGTGCCACCAGTGAGGGGGGACTAGCTGATGAGCAGTTCTTC
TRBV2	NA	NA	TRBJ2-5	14	CASSELAGKETQYF	TGTGCCAGCAGTGAGTTGGCGGGGAAAGAGACCCAGTACTTC
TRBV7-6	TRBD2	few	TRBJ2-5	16	CASSDRTSGGQETQYF	TGTGCCAGCAGCGACAGGACTAGCGGGGGACAAGAGACCCAGTACTTC
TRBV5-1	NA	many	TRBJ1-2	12	CASSPDSYGYTF	TGTGCCAGCAGCCCTGACAGCTATGGCTACACCTTC
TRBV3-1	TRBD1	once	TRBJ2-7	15	CASSQTGTGNSEQYF	TGTGCCAGCAGCCAAACCGGGACAGGCAATTCTGAGCAGTACTTC
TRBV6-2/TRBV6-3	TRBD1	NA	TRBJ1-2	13	CASKGQGYYGYTF	TGTGCCAGCAAGGGACAGGGTTACTATGGCTACACCTTC
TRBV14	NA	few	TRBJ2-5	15	CASSVQGLWQETQYF	TGTGCCAGCAGCGTTCAGGGATTGTGGCAAGAGACCCAGTACTTC
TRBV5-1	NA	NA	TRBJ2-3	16	CASSFPRGEGTDTQYF	TGCGCCAGCAGCTTCCCACGAGGGGAAGGCACAGATACGCAGTATTTT
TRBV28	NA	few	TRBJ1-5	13	CASSPGPGQPQHF	TGTGCCAGCAGTCCTGGCCCTGGACAGCCCCAGCATTTT
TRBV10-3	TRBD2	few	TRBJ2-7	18	CAISEVLAGALSSYEQYF	TGTGCCATCAGTGAGGTTCTAGCGGGGGCTTTAAGCTCCTACGAGCAGTACTTC